This TCR beta chain was profiled in a study of shared clonotypes between healthy human individuals. Study results and limitations: Non-shared clonotypes showed lower generation probabilities than clonotypes common to all four donors.

This table comes from immunoSEQ multiplex PCR, and its TCRdb copy is limited to in-frame clones, with some not included. The sample lists about 2.4 million clones, under 95% seen once, with more than 0.35% in the top ten. To note about this clone: Its specificity is not known. Other DNA sequences of this sample code for an identical CDR3.

The clonotype was recovered from a man aged 18 to 35 in good health. Some clones in this sample may be carry-over from other donors' samples. The sample taken for sequencing was naive CD4+ T cells from PBMCs. Subset indicated: CD45RA+ positively selected.

Here the CDR3 DNA reads TGCGCCAGCAGCCTGGGCGGATTAGGTGGCTACACCTTC. This codes for CASSLGGLGGYTF. The rearrangement uses TRBV5-1 and TRBJ1-2; unclear D gene. With 4 bases removed from V and 7 bases from J, the gap between germline ends came to 14 bases. CDR1 SGHRS and CDR2 YFSETQ come from the germline V gene. This CDR3 comprises 13 residues.